Detailed here is one TCR beta chain. Libraries were prepared by immunoSEQ multiplex PCR; TCRdb keeps only in-frame clonotypes and omits some of them. Of under 350,000 clones listed, approximately 86% were seen once; the top ten hold approximately 2.4%. Trimming cost V 1 base and J 0 bases, with 10 bases left between them. The CDR3 runs 16 residues. The germline CDR1 and CDR2 sequences are MGHRA and YSYEKL. The data were obtained in a study of blood T cell repertoires in COVID-19. The sample comprised PBMCs or T cells enriched from blood (not recorded which). This receptor was obtained from a woman aged 18-35 years who had recovered from COVID-19. The V and J genes are TRBV4-1 and TRBJ2-1; D is uncertain. The CDR3 DNA reads TGCGCCAGCAGCCAAGCGTCGGTCAACTCCTACAATGAGCAGTTCTTC. It specifies CASSQASVNSYNEQFF.